This TCR beta chain was identified during a study of cytomegalovirus exposure and HLA in healthy donors. Remarks on this clone: What it binds is not known.

Regarding the study as a whole: Earlier analysis found most TCR beta V segments productive about 87% or about 30% of the time. Presence/absence comparisons presumed near-even sequencing depth among donors.

Germline V gene sequence: CDR1 WNHNN, CDR2 SYGVQD (reference sequence). The V and J ends lost 5 bases and 6 bases respectively, with 6 bases between them. This CDR3 comprises 11 residues. The PCR made use of 60 Vbeta and 13 Jbeta primers. Data came from immunoSEQ multiplex PCR; TCRdb stores just in-frame clones and leaves some out. The sample yields 210,000 or so clones, around 80% seen once. Each donor was healthy, and each was a bone marrow donor. The TCR comes from a boy aged 5-17 years in good health and CMV-seronegative. V is TRBV10-1 and J is TRBJ2-3; D remains ambiguous. The sequenced material came from PBMCs. CDR3 amino acids: CASSPGDTQYF. The CDR3 region has the DNA TGCGCCAGCAGTCCCGGGGATACGCAGTATTTT.